A selection of T cell receptor beta chains follows, all from one sample in a study of control samples from healthy donors and cancer patients. The table came from immunoSEQ multiplex PCR; TCRdb's copy has only in-frame clones and leaves some out. The repertoire holds 35,000 to 45,000 clones, with around four fifths as singletons. Sequences were obtained from blood. The receptors stem from a man between 60 and 75 years old in good health. Each CDR3 is given with its conserved first and last residue. The order of the fields is D gene, clone size, J gene, V gene, CDR3 protein, CDR3 DNA. D genes are given only for firm matches. Only some rows state a clone size, as once, few, many or a class for expanded clones.

d_gene: NA; abundance: NA; j_gene: TRBJ1-2; v_gene: TRBV5-4; CDR3aa: CASSFRGGGYGYTF; CDR3nt: TGTGCCAGCAGCTTTCGAGGAGGGGGGTATGGCTACACCTTC
d_gene: NA; abundance: NA; j_gene: TRBJ2-6; v_gene: TRBV9; CDR3aa: CASSVKMFQGSGANVLTF; CDR3nt: TGTGCCAGCAGCGTTAAGATGTTTCAGGGATCCGGGGCCAACGTCCTGACTTTC
d_gene: NA; abundance: few; j_gene: TRBJ1-2; v_gene: TRBV6-5; CDR3aa: CASKIQGAANYGYTF; CDR3nt: TGTGCCAGCAAAATCCAGGGCGCCGCTAACTATGGCTACACCTTC
d_gene: NA; abundance: NA; j_gene: TRBJ1-3; v_gene: TRBV6-5; CDR3aa: CASSPQGRTGNTIYF; CDR3nt: TGTGCCAGCAGTCCACAGGGCAGAACTGGAAACACCATATATTTT
d_gene: TRBD2; abundance: NA; j_gene: TRBJ2-5; v_gene: TRBV5-6; CDR3aa: CASSLERGAEAETQYF; CDR3nt: TGTGCCAGCAGCTTGGAGCGGGGGGCCGAGGCAGAGACCCAGTACTTC
d_gene: TRBD1; abundance: few; j_gene: TRBJ1-2; v_gene: TRBV7-9; CDR3aa: CASSLQGAFYGYTF; CDR3nt: TGTGCCAGCAGCTTGCAGGGGGCATTCTATGGCTACACCTTC
d_gene: TRBD2; abundance: once; j_gene: TRBJ2-7; v_gene: TRBV19; CDR3aa: CASSIQAGGRFEQYF; CDR3nt: TGTGCCAGTAGTATCCAAGCGGGGGGCCGTTTCGAGCAGTACTTC
d_gene: TRBD1; abundance: NA; j_gene: TRBJ1-1; v_gene: TRBV30; CDR3aa: CAWSLRQGVNTEAFF; CDR3nt: TGTGCCTGGAGCCTCCGACAGGGGGTGAACACTGAAGCTTTCTTT
d_gene: TRBD1; abundance: NA; j_gene: TRBJ1-2; v_gene: TRBV18; CDR3aa: CASSPAAGQGGYGYTF; CDR3nt: TGTGCCAGCTCACCCGCCGCTGGACAGGGTGGCTATGGCTACACCTTC
d_gene: NA; abundance: NA; j_gene: TRBJ2-1; v_gene: TRBV11-1; CDR3aa: CASSFRGSHYEQFF; CDR3nt: TGTGCCAGCAGCTTCAGGGGCTCACACTATGAGCAGTTCTTC
d_gene: NA; abundance: NA; j_gene: TRBJ2-7; v_gene: TRBV6-5; CDR3aa: CASGRISYEQYF; CDR3nt: TGTGCCAGCGGCAGGATTTCCTACGAGCAGTACTTC
d_gene: NA; abundance: NA; j_gene: TRBJ1-5; v_gene: TRBV19; CDR3aa: CASSIDLGGWGNQPQHF; CDR3nt: TGTGCCAGTAGTATAGATCTAGGGGGTTGGGGCAATCAGCCCCAGCATTTT
d_gene: NA; abundance: NA; j_gene: TRBJ2-3; v_gene: TRBV19; CDR3aa: CASTPLGQASTDTQYF; CDR3nt: TGTGCCAGTACTCCCCTGGGGCAGGCGAGCACAGATACGCAGTATTTT
d_gene: NA; abundance: NA; j_gene: TRBJ2-7; v_gene: TRBV19; CDR3aa: CASSPGTSVHEQYF; CDR3nt: TGTGCCAGTAGTCCCGGGACTTCTGTCCACGAGCAGTACTTC
d_gene: NA; abundance: NA; j_gene: TRBJ2-7; v_gene: TRBV2; CDR3aa: CASSRTGDEQYF; CDR3nt: TGTGCCAGCAGTCGCACTGGGGACGAGCAGTACTTC
d_gene: NA; abundance: NA; j_gene: TRBJ1-4; v_gene: TRBV11-2; CDR3aa: CASTRAGTNEKLFF; CDR3nt: TGTGCCAGCACCCGAGCAGGGACTAATGAAAAACTGTTTTTT
d_gene: NA; abundance: NA; j_gene: TRBJ2-3; v_gene: TRBV15; CDR3aa: CATSRDGLSPNSDTQYF; CDR3nt: TGTGCCACCAGCAGAGATGGACTTTCCCCAAACTCAGATACGCAGTATTTT
d_gene: TRBD2; abundance: once; j_gene: TRBJ2-7; v_gene: TRBV5-4; CDR3aa: CASSLGLGTSGYEQYF; CDR3nt: TGTGCCAGCAGCTTGGGTCTGGGGACTAGCGGCTACGAGCAGTACTTC
d_gene: NA; abundance: NA; j_gene: TRBJ1-2; v_gene: TRBV5-1; CDR3aa: CASSRESGDGYTF; CDR3nt: TGCGCCAGCAGCCGTGAATCGGGGGATGGCTACACCTTC
d_gene: NA; abundance: NA; j_gene: TRBJ1-1; v_gene: TRBV4-1; CDR3aa: CASSRQGMNTEAFF; CDR3nt: TGCGCCAGCAGCCGTCAAGGGATGAACACTGAAGCTTTCTTT
d_gene: NA; abundance: NA; j_gene: TRBJ1-6; v_gene: TRBV5-5; CDR3aa: CASSGGTGYNSPLHF; CDR3nt: TGTGCCAGCAGCGGAGGGACGGGGTATAATTCACCCCTCCACTTT
d_gene: NA; abundance: NA; j_gene: TRBJ2-7; v_gene: TRBV12-3/TRBV12-4; CDR3aa: CASSFGRTYEQYF; CDR3nt: TGTGCCAGCAGTTTCGGCAGAACCTACGAGCAGTACTTC
d_gene: NA; abundance: NA; j_gene: TRBJ2-2; v_gene: TRBV7-3; CDR3aa: CASSLRTVNTGELFF; CDR3nt: TGTGCCAGCAGCTTGCGGACTGTGAACACCGGGGAGCTGTTTTTT
d_gene: TRBD1; abundance: NA; j_gene: TRBJ1-4; v_gene: TRBV4-3; CDR3aa: CASSLDRVGEKLFF; CDR3nt: TGCGCCAGCAGTCTGGACAGGGTGGGTGAAAAACTGTTTTTT
d_gene: NA; abundance: NA; j_gene: TRBJ1-2; v_gene: TRBV4-1; CDR3aa: CASSQIQPYGYTF; CDR3nt: TGCGCCAGCAGCCAAATACAGCCTTATGGCTACACCTTC
d_gene: TRBD1; abundance: few; j_gene: TRBJ1-5; v_gene: TRBV19; CDR3aa: CASSIGDSYQPQHF; CDR3nt: TGTGCCAGTAGTATAGGGGACAGCTATCAGCCCCAGCATTTT
d_gene: NA; abundance: NA; j_gene: TRBJ1-1; v_gene: TRBV6-5; CDR3aa: CASSRPDTEAFF; CDR3nt: TGTGCCAGCAGCCGACCGGACACTGAAGCTTTCTTT
d_gene: NA; abundance: NA; j_gene: TRBJ2-5; v_gene: TRBV5-4; CDR3aa: CASSSGQSEETQYF; CDR3nt: TGTGCCAGCAGCTCAGGACAGTCGGAAGAGACCCAGTACTTC
d_gene: NA; abundance: NA; j_gene: TRBJ1-1; v_gene: TRBV12-3/TRBV12-4; CDR3aa: CASSFPNTEAFF; CDR3nt: TGTGCCAGCAGTTTTCCCAACACTGAAGCTTTCTTT